This T cell receptor beta chain appears in the sequencing data of a study of blood T cell repertoires in COVID-19. Participants reported their clinical history, and cohort assignment relied on those reports. Exposed participants came across a COVID-19 case within 2 weeks before study entry. Clones were sequenced by immunoSEQ multiplex PCR, and TCRdb holds only the in-frame ones, with some missing. Of 350,000 to 450,000 clones detected, roughly 92% appear once; the ten largest clones hold roughly 0.9%. The sequence came from a woman aged 40 to 49 who had been exposed to COVID-19. Sequenced material: PBMCs or T cells enriched from blood (not recorded which).

The CDR3 loop reads CASSTGLAGYNEQFF. Here the CDR3 DNA reads TGTGCCAGCAGCACGGGACTAGCGGGGTACAATGAGCAGTTCTTC. The chain is built from TRBV11-2 and TRBJ2-1, with TRBD2 matching over 13 bases. This CDR3 is built from 15 residues. With 5 bases clipped from V and 4 bases from J, the junction kept 2 bases outside the gene matches. Germline lookup yields CDR1 SGHAT and CDR2 FQNNGV. The full variable domain, with the rest looked up from reference TRBV11-2 and TRBJ2-1, is EAGVAQSPRYKIIEKRQSVAFWCNPISGHATLYWYQQILGQGPKLLIQFQNNGVVDDSQLPKDRFSAERLKGVDSTLKIQPAKLEDSAVYLCASSTGLAGYNEQFFGPGTRLTVL.